Listed below are T cell receptor beta chains from one sample, sequenced in a study of blood T cells in healthy people across ages. A single record per CDR3 protein comes from TCRdb applying MiXCR to the 5' RACE reads. Seen here are about 1,000,000 distinct CDR3 sequences, more than 35% observed once, and the top ten hold 18%. The source material was blood. The receptors come from a woman between 55 and 75 years old in good health. CDR3s include the opening cysteine and the closing phenylalanine or tryptophan. D genes are given only for firm matches. Size is omitted from some rows. Given values are once, few, many or a class for expanded clones.

D gene: NA
J gene: TRBJ2-7
clone size: NA
V gene: TRBV28
CDR3 protein: CASNPGAMSSYEQYF
CDR3 DNA: TGTGCCAGCAACCCCGGGGCGATGAGCTCCTACGAGCAGTACTTC

D gene: TRBD2
J gene: TRBJ2-3
clone size: few
V gene: TRBV4-1
CDR3 protein: CASSQGIGLARNTDTQYF
CDR3 DNA: TGCGCCAGCAGCCAAGGTATTGGACTAGCAAGAAACACAGATACGCAGTATTTT

D gene: TRBD1
J gene: TRBJ1-2
clone size: many
V gene: TRBV7-9
CDR3 protein: CASSFERTGARLGYTF
CDR3 DNA: TGTGCCAGCAGCTTCGAGAGGACAGGGGCCCGATTAGGCTACACCTTC

D gene: NA
J gene: TRBJ2-7
clone size: NA
V gene: TRBV5-4
CDR3 protein: CASSTLTSGLGYEQYF
CDR3 DNA: TGTGCCAGCAGCACACTGACCTCGGGACTTGGCTACGAGCAGTACTTC

D gene: NA
J gene: TRBJ2-3
clone size: NA
V gene: TRBV12-3/TRBV12-4
CDR3 protein: CASSIPTSGDTQYF
CDR3 DNA: TGTGCCAGCAGCATCCCTACTTCGGGAGATACGCAGTATTTT

D gene: NA
J gene: TRBJ1-2
clone size: NA
V gene: TRBV7-9
CDR3 protein: CASSSTRSGSHYGYTF
CDR3 DNA: TGTGCCAGCAGCTCGACCCGCTCGGGAAGTCACTATGGCTACACCTTC

D gene: NA
J gene: TRBJ1-2
clone size: NA
V gene: TRBV2
CDR3 protein: CATRSADANYGYTF
CDR3 DNA: TGTGCCACCCGATCGGCTGACGCTAACTATGGCTACACCTTC

D gene: NA
J gene: TRBJ2-7
clone size: NA
V gene: TRBV14
CDR3 protein: CASSQLGSGGEQYF
CDR3 DNA: TGTGCCAGCAGCCAATTAGGGAGTGGTGGCGAGCAGTACTTC

D gene: TRBD2
J gene: TRBJ2-1
clone size: NA
V gene: TRBV14
CDR3 protein: CASSQAQRGDNEQFF
CDR3 DNA: TGTGCCAGCAGCCAAGCCCAGCGGGGGGACAATGAGCAGTTCTTC

D gene: TRBD1
J gene: TRBJ2-1
clone size: few
V gene: TRBV7-3
CDR3 protein: CASSSSGQSYNEQFF
CDR3 DNA: TGTGCCAGCAGCTCGTCGGGACAGTCCTACAATGAGCAGTTCTTC

D gene: TRBD1
J gene: TRBJ2-5
clone size: many
V gene: TRBV29-1
CDR3 protein: CSVDPTGVEQTQYF
CDR3 DNA: TGCAGCGTTGATCCAACAGGGGTGGAACAGACCCAGTACTTC

D gene: NA
J gene: TRBJ2-1
clone size: few
V gene: TRBV12-3/TRBV12-4
CDR3 protein: CASSHSYNEQFF
CDR3 DNA: TGTGCCAGCAGCCATTCATACAATGAGCAGTTCTTC

D gene: NA
J gene: TRBJ2-1
clone size: NA
V gene: TRBV29-1
CDR3 protein: CSVRPRDSSRDEQFF
CDR3 DNA: TGCAGCGTTCGCCCCCGGGATTCTTCGAGGGATGAGCAGTTCTTC

D gene: NA
J gene: TRBJ2-6
clone size: many
V gene: TRBV5-1
CDR3 protein: CASSSEPNQGRLANVLTF
CDR3 DNA: TGCGCCAGCAGCTCCGAACCGAATCAGGGGAGGTTGGCCAACGTCCTGACTTTC

D gene: NA
J gene: TRBJ2-5
clone size: NA
V gene: TRBV7-6
CDR3 protein: CASSLIVETQYF
CDR3 DNA: TGTGCCAGCAGCTTAATCGTAGAGACCCAGTACTTC

D gene: TRBD2
J gene: TRBJ2-1
clone size: few
V gene: TRBV7-2
CDR3 protein: CASSTRVAGGQGEQFF
CDR3 DNA: TGTGCCAGCAGCACCCGGGTAGCGGGGGGGCAGGGTGAGCAGTTCTTC

D gene: NA
J gene: TRBJ2-7
clone size: few
V gene: TRBV3-1
CDR3 protein: CASSQQRGTYEQYF
CDR3 DNA: TGTGCCAGCAGCCAACAGAGGGGTACCTACGAGCAGTACTTC

D gene: TRBD2
J gene: TRBJ2-1
clone size: NA
V gene: TRBV7-9
CDR3 protein: CASSRIGRTYNEQFF
CDR3 DNA: TGTGCCAGCAGCCGCATCGGGAGGACCTACAATGAGCAGTTCTTC

D gene: TRBD2
J gene: TRBJ2-1
clone size: NA
V gene: TRBV7-2
CDR3 protein: CASSRAGVGEQFF
CDR3 DNA: TGTGCCAGCAGCCGAGCGGGAGTCGGTGAGCAGTTCTTC

D gene: TRBD1
J gene: TRBJ1-5
clone size: NA
V gene: TRBV30
CDR3 protein: CACRPDRARQPQHF
CDR3 DNA: TGTGCCTGCCGCCCCGACAGGGCGCGTCAGCCCCAGCATTTT

D gene: TRBD2
J gene: TRBJ2-1
clone size: NA
V gene: TRBV5-1
CDR3 protein: CASRQTSGSYEQFF
CDR3 DNA: TGCGCCAGCAGGCAGACTAGCGGGAGCTACGAGCAGTTCTTC

D gene: NA
J gene: TRBJ2-1
clone size: NA
V gene: TRBV24-1
CDR3 protein: CATSLPYNEQFF
CDR3 DNA: TGTGCCACCAGTCTTCCTTACAATGAGCAGTTCTTC

D gene: NA
J gene: TRBJ1-4
clone size: NA
V gene: TRBV5-1
CDR3 protein: CASRWGQPNEKLFF
CDR3 DNA: TGCGCCAGCAGATGGGGGCAGCCTAATGAAAAACTGTTTTTT

D gene: NA
J gene: TRBJ1-5
clone size: once
V gene: TRBV27
CDR3 protein: CASSPQDRFQPQHF
CDR3 DNA: TGTGCCAGCAGTCCGCAGGACCGTTTCCAGCCCCAGCATTTT

D gene: NA
J gene: TRBJ2-1
clone size: few
V gene: TRBV28
CDR3 protein: CASNWDNEQFF
CDR3 DNA: TGTGCCAGCAACTGGGACAATGAGCAGTTCTTC

D gene: TRBD1
J gene: TRBJ1-1
clone size: NA
V gene: TRBV10-2
CDR3 protein: CASSGGPTGGWRQDTEAFF
CDR3 DNA: TGCGCCAGCAGTGGGGGTCCTACAGGGGGCTGGAGGCAGGACACTGAAGCTTTCTTT

D gene: NA
J gene: TRBJ2-1
clone size: few
V gene: TRBV7-6
CDR3 protein: CASSPQAGQNNNEQFF
CDR3 DNA: TGTGCCAGCAGCCCCCAGGCGGGACAGAATAACAATGAGCAGTTCTTC

D gene: NA
J gene: TRBJ1-5
clone size: NA
V gene: TRBV7-3
CDR3 protein: CASSLTGEVGQPQHF
CDR3 DNA: TGTGCCAGCAGCTTAACAGGGGAAGTCGGTCAGCCCCAGCATTTT

D gene: NA
J gene: TRBJ2-1
clone size: many
V gene: TRBV19
CDR3 protein: CASSTSQSSYNEQFF
CDR3 DNA: TGTGCCAGTAGCACCAGCCAGAGCTCCTACAATGAGCAGTTCTTC

D gene: NA
J gene: TRBJ1-1
clone size: NA
V gene: TRBV9
CDR3 protein: CASSVSGTVNTEAFF
CDR3 DNA: TGTGCCAGCAGCGTTTCCGGGACTGTGAACACTGAAGCTTTCTTT

D gene: NA
J gene: TRBJ2-3
clone size: NA
V gene: TRBV10-3
CDR3 protein: CATLMSGSTDTQYF
CDR3 DNA: TGTGCCACTCTTATGAGCGGGAGCACAGATACGCAGTATTTT

D gene: NA
J gene: TRBJ2-5
clone size: few
V gene: TRBV6-6
CDR3 protein: CASSKGYQETQYF
CDR3 DNA: TGTGCCAGCAGTAAAGGGTACCAAGAGACCCAGTACTTC

D gene: NA
J gene: TRBJ1-1
clone size: NA
V gene: TRBV12-3/TRBV12-4
CDR3 protein: CASGRGAGGTEAFF
CDR3 DNA: TGTGCCAGCGGCCGAGGGGCGGGGGGGACTGAAGCTTTCTTT

D gene: TRBD1
J gene: TRBJ1-2
clone size: NA
V gene: TRBV5-6
CDR3 protein: CASSPGQHYGHTF
CDR3 DNA: TGTGCCAGCAGCCCGGGACAGCATTATGGCCACACCTTC

D gene: TRBD2
J gene: TRBJ2-3
clone size: NA
V gene: TRBV29-1
CDR3 protein: CSASAGGPPDTQYF
CDR3 DNA: TGCAGCGCTAGCGCGGGAGGGCCGCCAGATACGCAGTATTTT

D gene: TRBD2
J gene: TRBJ2-1
clone size: few
V gene: TRBV6-6
CDR3 protein: CASKRTSSYNEQFF
CDR3 DNA: TGTGCCAGCAAGAGGACTAGCTCCTACAATGAGCAGTTCTTC

D gene: TRBD2
J gene: TRBJ2-4
clone size: few
V gene: TRBV7-3
CDR3 protein: CASSLRGTSMDIQYF
CDR3 DNA: TGTGCCAGCAGCTTACGGGGGACTAGCATGGACATTCAGTACTTC

D gene: TRBD1
J gene: TRBJ2-5
clone size: NA
V gene: TRBV2
CDR3 protein: CASSPRTGRNQETQYF
CDR3 DNA: TGTGCCAGCAGTCCTAGGACAGGGCGAAACCAAGAGACCCAGTACTTC

D gene: TRBD2
J gene: TRBJ2-1
clone size: few
V gene: TRBV6-5
CDR3 protein: CASTQGLAGVNEQFF
CDR3 DNA: TGTGCCAGCACTCAGGGACTAGCGGGAGTTAATGAGCAGTTCTTC

D gene: TRBD1
J gene: TRBJ1-2
clone size: NA
V gene: TRBV19
CDR3 protein: CASSGDSRTPRNYGYTF
CDR3 DNA: TGTGCCAGTAGTGGGGACAGCCGAACCCCTAGAAACTATGGCTACACCTTC

D gene: NA
J gene: TRBJ1-2
clone size: NA
V gene: TRBV27
CDR3 protein: CASSRELVGGPSAYTF
CDR3 DNA: TGTGCCAGCAGCCGGGAATTGGTCGGGGGCCCGTCAGCCTACACCTTC

D gene: TRBD2
J gene: TRBJ2-1
clone size: NA
V gene: TRBV5-1
CDR3 protein: CASSPGLAPYNEQFF
CDR3 DNA: TGCGCCAGCAGCCCAGGACTAGCGCCCTACAATGAGCAGTTCTTC

D gene: TRBD2
J gene: TRBJ2-7
clone size: few
V gene: TRBV27
CDR3 protein: CASTSGGSGRRYEQYF
CDR3 DNA: TGTGCCAGCACCTCAGGGGGTAGCGGGAGAAGGTATGAGCAGTACTTC

D gene: NA
J gene: TRBJ1-2
clone size: once
V gene: TRBV15
CDR3 protein: CATSSDTYGYTF
CDR3 DNA: TGTGCCACCAGCAGCGACACCTATGGCTACACCTTC

D gene: NA
J gene: TRBJ1-6
clone size: NA
V gene: TRBV2
CDR3 protein: CASREQGVRNSPLHF
CDR3 DNA: TGTGCCAGCAGAGAACAGGGAGTCCGTAATTCACCCCTCCACTTT

D gene: NA
J gene: TRBJ2-5
clone size: few
V gene: TRBV3-1
CDR3 protein: CASSQPTLGQETQYF
CDR3 DNA: TGTGCCAGCAGCCAGCCTACTCTAGGGCAGGAGACCCAGTACTTC

D gene: NA
J gene: TRBJ1-1
clone size: NA
V gene: TRBV5-5
CDR3 protein: CASSLELGGSTNTEAFF
CDR3 DNA: TGTGCCAGCAGCTTGGAGCTAGGGGGTAGTACGAACACTGAAGCTTTCTTT

D gene: TRBD2
J gene: TRBJ2-1
clone size: NA
V gene: TRBV5-5
CDR3 protein: CASSLALAPSLGEQFF
CDR3 DNA: TGTGCCAGCAGCTTGGCACTAGCGCCTTCTTTGGGTGAGCAGTTCTTC

D gene: TRBD2
J gene: TRBJ2-1
clone size: NA
V gene: TRBV12-3/TRBV12-4
CDR3 protein: CASSFRTSPNEQFF
CDR3 DNA: TGTGCCAGCAGTTTTCGGACTAGCCCCAATGAGCAGTTCTTC

D gene: NA
J gene: TRBJ2-7
clone size: NA
V gene: TRBV4-1
CDR3 protein: CASSPGPEYEQYF
CDR3 DNA: TGCGCCAGCAGCCCGGGACCAGAATACGAGCAGTACTTC

D gene: TRBD1
J gene: TRBJ1-2
clone size: NA
V gene: TRBV5-1
CDR3 protein: CASSLPPGQATSYGYTF
CDR3 DNA: TGCGCCAGCAGCTTGCCTCCGGGACAGGCCACTAGCTATGGCTACACCTTC

D gene: TRBD2
J gene: TRBJ2-1
clone size: NA
V gene: TRBV27
CDR3 protein: CASGGGRPPSYNEQFF
CDR3 DNA: TGTGCCAGCGGAGGCGGGAGGCCCCCCTCCTACAATGAGCAGTTCTTC